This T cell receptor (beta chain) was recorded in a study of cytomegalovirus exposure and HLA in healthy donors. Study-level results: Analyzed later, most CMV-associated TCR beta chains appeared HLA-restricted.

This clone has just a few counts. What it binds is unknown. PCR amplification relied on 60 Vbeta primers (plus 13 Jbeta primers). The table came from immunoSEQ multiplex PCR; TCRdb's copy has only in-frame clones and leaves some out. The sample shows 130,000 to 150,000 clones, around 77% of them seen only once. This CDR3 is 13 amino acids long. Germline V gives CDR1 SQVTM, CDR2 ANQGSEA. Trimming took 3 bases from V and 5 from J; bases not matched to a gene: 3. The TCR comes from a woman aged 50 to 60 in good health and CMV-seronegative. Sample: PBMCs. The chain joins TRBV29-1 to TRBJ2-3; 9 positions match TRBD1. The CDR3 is CSVDRTGVDTQYF. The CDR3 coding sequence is TGCAGCGTTGACAGGACAGGGGTAGATACGCAGTATTTT.